The clone carrying this T cell receptor beta chain was counted ten times or more. Its antigen is currently unknown. Trimming stripped 6 bases from V and 4 bases from J, with 15 bases between. Germline lookup yields CDR1 SNHLY and CDR2 FYNNEI. This CDR3 comprises 14 residues. TCRdb re-called the 5' RACE reads through MiXCR, storing one row per CDR3 protein. This sample has 500,000 to 600,000 distinct CDR3 sequences; roughly 21% occur once, and the top ten carry about 0.91%. The data were taken from a study of identical twins. Findings of the study overall: Without tracking the same donors, conclusions rested on cross-sectional statistical analysis.

The sample was also linked to a second study, of T cells expressing NK-cell markers. Per that paper: Underlying the TCR beta repertoires were sorted CD3+CD56+NKG2C+, CD3+CD56+NKG2C- and CD3+CD56-NKG2C+ T cells. Once again these clonotypes came out on top in the CD3+CD56-NKG2C+ fraction of a handful of donors.

The rearrangement uses TRBV2 and TRBJ2-5; tentative D call: TRBD1 (6 bases). This receptor was obtained from a woman aged 18-35 years in good health. Sequencing was performed on CD4+ T cells sorted from blood. The CDR3: CASSQDSPPETQYF. Here the CDR3 DNA reads TGTGCCAGCAGCCAGGACAGCCCCCCAGAGACCCAGTACTTC.